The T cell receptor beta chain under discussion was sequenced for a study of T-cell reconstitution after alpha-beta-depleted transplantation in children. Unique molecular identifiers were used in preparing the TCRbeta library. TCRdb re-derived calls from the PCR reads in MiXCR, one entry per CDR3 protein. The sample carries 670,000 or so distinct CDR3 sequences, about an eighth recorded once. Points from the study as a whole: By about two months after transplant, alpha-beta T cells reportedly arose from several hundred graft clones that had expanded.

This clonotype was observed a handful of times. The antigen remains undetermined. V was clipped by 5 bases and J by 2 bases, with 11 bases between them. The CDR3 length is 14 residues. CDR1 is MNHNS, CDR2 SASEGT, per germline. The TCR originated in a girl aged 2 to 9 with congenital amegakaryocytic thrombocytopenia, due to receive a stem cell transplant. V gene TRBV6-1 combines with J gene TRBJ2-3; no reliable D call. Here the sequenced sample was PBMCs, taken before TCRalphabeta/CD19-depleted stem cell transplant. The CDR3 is CASSRFRDTDTQYF. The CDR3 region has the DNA TGTGCCAGCAGTAGGTTTAGGGACACAGATACGCAGTATTTT.